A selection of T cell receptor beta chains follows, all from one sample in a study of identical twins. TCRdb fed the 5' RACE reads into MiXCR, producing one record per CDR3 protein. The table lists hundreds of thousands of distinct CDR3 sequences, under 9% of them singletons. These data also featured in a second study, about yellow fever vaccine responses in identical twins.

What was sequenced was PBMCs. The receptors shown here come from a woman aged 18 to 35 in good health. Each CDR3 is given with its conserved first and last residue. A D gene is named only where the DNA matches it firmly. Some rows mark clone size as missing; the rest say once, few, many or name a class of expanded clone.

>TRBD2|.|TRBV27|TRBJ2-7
CASSLLLAGGEQYF
TGTGCCAGCAGTTTACTGCTAGCGGGAGGCGAGCAGTACTTC
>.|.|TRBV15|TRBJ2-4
CATSRSSDFLAKNIQYF
TGTGCCACCAGCAGATCATCAGACTTTCTAGCCAAAAACATTCAGTACTTC
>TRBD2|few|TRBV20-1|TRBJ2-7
CSASATSGLAYEQYF
TGCAGTGCTAGTGCTACCTCGGGACTAGCCTACGAGCAGTACTTC
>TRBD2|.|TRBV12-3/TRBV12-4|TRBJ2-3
CTSSLAQTEREGPDTQYF
TGTACCAGCAGTTTAGCGCAGACGGAGCGGGAGGGCCCAGATACGCAGTATTTT
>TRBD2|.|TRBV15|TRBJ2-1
CATSRASGAYNEQFF
TGTGCCACCAGCAGAGCTAGCGGAGCCTACAATGAGCAGTTCTTC
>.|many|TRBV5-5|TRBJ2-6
CASSFPGGDLRANVLTF
TGTGCCAGCAGCTTCCCGGGCGGTGACCTCAGGGCCAACGTCCTGACTTTC
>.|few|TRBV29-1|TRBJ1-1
CSVEDGARTEAFF
TGCAGCGTTGAAGATGGTGCGAGGACTGAAGCTTTCTTT
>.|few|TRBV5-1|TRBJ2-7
CASTPGLTDWYYEQYF
TGCGCCAGCACCCCGGGGTTAACCGATTGGTACTACGAGCAGTACTTC
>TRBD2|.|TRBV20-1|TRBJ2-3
CSARPRTSVTDTQYF
TGCAGTGCTAGGCCCCGGACTAGCGTCACAGATACGCAGTATTTT
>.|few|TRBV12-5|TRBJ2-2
CASGPQATGELFF
TGTGCTAGTGGTCCCCAGGCCACCGGGGAGCTGTTTTTT
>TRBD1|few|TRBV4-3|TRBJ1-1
CASSQSGTGVAEAFF
TGCGCCAGCAGCCAGTCCGGGACAGGGGTCGCTGAAGCTTTCTTT
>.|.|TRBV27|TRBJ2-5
CASSLKTSPETQYF
TGTGCCAGCAGTTTAAAAACTAGTCCGGAGACCCAGTACTTC
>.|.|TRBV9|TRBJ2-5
CASSPWGSQETQYF
TGTGCCAGCAGCCCCTGGGGGTCCCAAGAGACCCAGTACTTC
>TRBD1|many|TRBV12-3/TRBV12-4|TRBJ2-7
CASSSRGLVDYEQYF
TGTGCCAGCAGTTCAAGGGGGCTCGTAGACTACGAGCAGTACTTC
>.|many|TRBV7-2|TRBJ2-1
CASSLGVFGGEQFF
TGTGCCAGCAGCTTAGGCGTCTTTGGTGGTGAGCAGTTCTTC
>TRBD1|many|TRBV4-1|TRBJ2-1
CASSRATGTGSHNEQFF
TGCGCCAGCAGCCGAGCTACCGGGACAGGGTCACACAATGAGCAGTTCTTC
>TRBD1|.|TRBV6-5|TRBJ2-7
CASSSGQGWYF
TGTGCCAGCAGTTCCGGACAGGGATGGTACTTC
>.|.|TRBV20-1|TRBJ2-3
CSARQLAGTDTQYF
TGCAGTGCTAGACAACTAGCCGGGACAGATACGCAGTATTTT
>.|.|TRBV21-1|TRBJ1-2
CASSKDRPDESDANYGYTF
TGTGCCAGCAGCAAAGATCGACCCGACGAGAGTGACGCTAACTATGGCTACACCTTC
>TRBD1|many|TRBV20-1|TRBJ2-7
CSAPPGQGIQQYF
TGCAGTGCTCCCCCGGGACAGGGAATACAGCAGTACTTC
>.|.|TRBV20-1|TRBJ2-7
CSALEGGGSYEQYF
TGCAGTGCTCTAGAGGGGGGAGGTTCCTACGAGCAGTACTTC
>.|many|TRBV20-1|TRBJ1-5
CSAMDTYSNQPQHF
TGCAGTGCAATGGACACCTATAGCAATCAGCCCCAGCATTTT
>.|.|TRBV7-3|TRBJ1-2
CASSLDTTLYGYTF
TGTGCCAGCAGCTTGGATACAACCCTGTATGGCTACACCTTC
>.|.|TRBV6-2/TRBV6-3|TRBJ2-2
CASSPRLRDHTGELFF
TGTGCCAGCAGTCCCCGCTTACGAGATCACACCGGGGAGCTGTTTTTT
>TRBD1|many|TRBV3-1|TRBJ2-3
CASSQAGQGARDTQYF
TGTGCCAGCAGCCAAGCCGGCCAGGGGGCAAGAGATACGCAGTATTTT
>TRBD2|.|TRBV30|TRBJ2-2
CAWSVLAGPTGELFF
TGTGCCTGGAGTGTACTAGCGGGCCCCACCGGGGAGCTGTTTTTT
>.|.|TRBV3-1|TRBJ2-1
CASSQVAYNEQFF
TGTGCCAGCAGCCAAGTAGCTTACAATGAGCAGTTCTTC